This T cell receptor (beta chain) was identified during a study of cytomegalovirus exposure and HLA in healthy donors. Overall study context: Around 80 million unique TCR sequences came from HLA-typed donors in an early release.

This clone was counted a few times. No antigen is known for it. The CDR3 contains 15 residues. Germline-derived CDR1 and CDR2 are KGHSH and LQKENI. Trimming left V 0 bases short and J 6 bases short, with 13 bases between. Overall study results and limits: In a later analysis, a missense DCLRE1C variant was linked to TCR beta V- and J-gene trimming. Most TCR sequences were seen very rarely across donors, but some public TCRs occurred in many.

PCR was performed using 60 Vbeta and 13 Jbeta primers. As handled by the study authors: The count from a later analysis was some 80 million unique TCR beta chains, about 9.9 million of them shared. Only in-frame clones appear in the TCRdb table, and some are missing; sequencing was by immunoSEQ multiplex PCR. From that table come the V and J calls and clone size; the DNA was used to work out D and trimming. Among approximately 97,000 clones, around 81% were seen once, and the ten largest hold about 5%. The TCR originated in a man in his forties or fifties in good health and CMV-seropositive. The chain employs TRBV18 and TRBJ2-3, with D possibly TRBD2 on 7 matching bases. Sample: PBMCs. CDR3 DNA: TGTGCCAGCTCACCACCGGCTGGGGGGGCGGATACGCAGTATTTT. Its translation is CASSPPAGGADTQYF. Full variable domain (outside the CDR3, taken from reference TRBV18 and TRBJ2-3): NAGVMQNPRHLVRRRGQEARLRCSPMKGHSHVYWYRQLPEEGLKFMVYLQKENIIDESGMPKERFSAEFPKEGPSILRIQQVVRGDSAAYFCASSPPAGGADTQYFGPGTRLTVL.